This T cell receptor (beta chain) is drawn from a study of blood T cell repertoires in COVID-19 (dated by TCRdb to about 2020). Looking at the study overall: Samples from collaborators originated in the United States, Italy and Spain and spanned both the acute and convalescent phases of COVID-19. The material from the prospective study consisted of cDNA or gDNA derived from T cells, B-cell-depleted T cells, or PBMCs. Subjects who had been exposed to COVID-19, were actively infected with it, or had recovered from it provided the deeply sampled blood TCRbeta repertoires that made up the dataset. The repertoires were made available in a free public database intended to serve as a resource for research on the immune response to SARS-CoV-2. The samples were drawn from the first 160 participants of the ongoing ImmuneRACE study and from 1,254 subjects provided by 6 global collaborators. The sample metadata nearly always contained a de-identified subject ID, COVID-19 status, age in years and sex. Where available, HLA class I and class II types were taken from metadata supplied by the sample provider and were not determined by assay-based typing. On the study overall, not on this receptor specifically: The amount of clinical and demographic metadata varied by source and participant and was provided uncurated.

TCRbeta CDR3 regions were amplified from genomic DNA by means of the immunoSEQ Assay, a bias-controlled multiplex PCR. In the paper's pipeline: Nucleated cell counts per sample were estimated from amplification of reference gene primers within the assay. To quantify the absolute abundance of each unique TCRbeta CDR3 rearrangement, sequence reads were collapsed and filtered. For each sample, productive Simpson clonality was calculated as the square root of Simpson's diversity index across productive rearrangements. This immuneACCESS table, as held by TCRdb, lists in-frame sequences with V and J called but not all clones. Of the missing ones, under half trace to an unresolved V gene in checked studies; the others have no known cause. The V and J calls and the clone size are those of that table, but D and trimming were determined from the DNA. For this sample the table gives about 300,000 clones, of which just under 90% were detected only once. The ten most abundant clones make up 1.5% to 2% of the sample.

About this clone: Its specific antigen is unknown. Qualities for individual bases were not recorded, and no much larger clone is one base off.

One collaborating source in Seattle enrolled patients during active infection and followed them longitudinally through the course of disease. Each collaborating institution followed its own protocols to collect whole blood in K2EDTA tubes. For TCRbeta analysis, collaborators shipped samples as frozen whole blood, isolated PBMCs, or DNA extracted from either of those sample types. CDR1 LNHDA and CDR2 SQIVND were looked up in the germline V gene (reference sequence). V is cut by 3 bases and J by 0 bases, and the space between the germline ends is 5 bases. The CDR3 holds 13 amino acids from the cysteine to the phenylalanine. The read is trimmed to its CDR3 DNA, 39 bases read in frame from base 1.

The sequence joins TRBV19 to TRBJ1-2; the D gene is not confidently resolved. The receptor was derived from a woman in her twenties or thirties with COVID-19, enrolled during active disease. The sample consisted of peripheral blood. The base sequence is TGTGCCAGTAGTATCACAACTAACTATGGCTACACCTTC. Its product reads: CASSITTNYGYTF.